One and the same sample provided the 23 T cell receptor beta chains below, sequenced in a study of shared clonotypes between healthy human individuals. Data came from immunoSEQ multiplex PCR; TCRdb stores just in-frame clones and leaves some out. The sample gives just over 2,000,000 clones, less than 95% of which show up once; around 1.1% is in the top ten. Positively selected for CCR7, the CD45RO-negative cells used as naive CD8 cells excluded terminally differentiated effector memory CD45RA+ cells. The specimen was naive CD8+ T cells sorted from blood. The receptors shown here come from a man aged 18 to 30 in good health.

V usage is TRBV4-3 and J usage is TRBJ1-2; D is undetermined. This CDR3 region has 16 residues. The V gene's germline CDR1 is LGHNA and CDR2 YSLEER. Trimming left V 1 base short and J 8 bases short, with 20 bases between. CDR3 in amino acids: CASSQVMEAASGGYTF. CDR3 DNA sequence: TGCGCCAGCAGCCAAGTTATGGAGGCAGCCTCAGGAGGCTACACCTTC.

The rearrangement uses TRBV19 and TRBJ1-6; D may be TRBD1 (6 bases). From germline, CDR1 is LNHDA and CDR2 SQIVND (reference sequence). Trimming left V 4 bases short and J 10 bases short, with 17 bases between. CDR3 length equals 15 residues. This CDR3 is CASSTSQGYGSPLHF. CDR3 sequence (DNA): TGTGCCAGTAGTACCTCACAGGGTTACGGATCACCCCTCCACTTT.

This chain links TRBV4-1 with TRBJ2-7; D not certain. The CDR3 is 15 residues long. The germline V gene has CDR1 MGHRA and CDR2 YSYEKL. Between the trimmed V and J ends, which lost 0 bases and 3 bases, there was a span of 12 bases. The CDR3 sequence: CASSQDPGANYEQYF. CDR3 nucleotides: TGCGCCAGCAGCCAAGATCCCGGAGCCAACTACGAGCAGTACTTC.

V gene TRBV9 combines with J gene TRBJ2-5, with TRBD2 matching 7 bases. V dropped 0 bases and J dropped 5; count of bases not matched to a gene: 7. Germline V gene sequence: CDR1 SGDLS, CDR2 YYNGEE. This CDR3 is built from 15 residues. CDR3 protein: CASSVGTSTGETQYF. Written as DNA, the CDR3 is TGTGCCAGCAGCGTAGGGACTAGTACCGGGGAGACCCAGTACTTC.

This clone has a single count. The junction differs from germline at one of its ends, possibly a read error. The chain has TRBV28 and TRBJ1-5; unclear D gene. CDR3 length equals 15 residues. Germline loops: CDR1 MDHEN, CDR2 SYDVKM. CDR3 bases: TGTACCAGCAGTTTATCGGCTCGCACCGATCAGCCCCAGCATTTT. Protein product: CTSSLSARTDQPQHF.

This rearrangement joins TRBV2 to TRBJ1-1, with TRBD1 matching over 7 bases. The germline V gene has CDR1 SNHLY and CDR2 FYNNEI. The trim removed 6 bases at V and 0 bases at J, leaving 10 bases unmatched. The CDR3 is 16 residues long. The CDR3 spells CASSTRQGGMNTEAFF. In DNA, the CDR3 is TGTGCCAGCAGCACCCGACAGGGCGGAATGAACACTGAAGCTTTCTTT.

The CDR3 protein is CASSFGLAGNSYEQYF. Written as DNA, the CDR3 is TGTGCCAGCAGCTTCGGACTAGCGGGAAACTCCTACGAGCAGTACTTC. This rearrangement joins TRBV7-9 to TRBJ2-7, with 12 bases that match TRBD2. Trimming took 3 bases from V and 0 from J; bases not matched to a gene: 3. Germline V gene lookup returns CDR1 SEHNR and CDR2 FQNEAQ (reference sequence). CDR3 length equals 16 residues.

V usage is TRBV27 and J usage is TRBJ2-7; TRBD1 matches 11 bases. The V gene end was trimmed by 3 bases and the J gene end by 2 bases; junction bases not matched to a gene: 6. This CDR3 has 16 amino acids. Germline loops: CDR1 MNHEY, CDR2 SMNVEV (reference sequence). CDR3 sequence: CASSLIRTGGAYEQYF. CDR3 DNA sequence: TGTGCCAGCAGTTTGATCCGGACAGGGGGCGCCTACGAGCAGTACTTC.

This chain connects TRBV7-8 to TRBJ2-2, with D possibly TRBD1 on 5 matching bases. The CDR3 consists of 16 residues. V shed 1 base and J shed 3 bases, with 12 bases lying between them. Per germline, CDR1 SGHVS and CDR2 FQNEAQ. CDR3 in amino acids: CASSLGQGRDTGELFF. The CDR3 DNA follows: TGTGCCAGCAGCTTAGGGCAGGGTCGGGACACCGGGGAGCTGTTTTTT.

The chain combines TRBV2 with TRBJ1-1; D unclear. CDR1 is SNHLY and CDR2 is FYNNEI in the germline V gene. The CDR3 extends over 14 amino acids. V lost 1 base to trimming and J lost 8 bases, with 14 bases between them. CDR3 region: CASSEVGQVWEAFF. The CDR3 nucleotides read TGTGCCAGCAGTGAAGTCGGGCAGGTTTGGGAAGCTTTCTTT.

As to this clone: Other DNA sequences in this sample translate to the same CDR3. V is TRBV4-1 and J is TRBJ1-3; the D is unclear. The CDR3 runs 15 residues. The V and J ends lost 1 base and 0 bases respectively, with 7 bases between them. In germline, CDR1 is MGHRA, CDR2 YSYEKL. CDR3 sequence reads: CASSQGGFSGNTIYF. The CDR3 DNA follows: TGCGCCAGCAGCCAAGGGGGATTCTCTGGAAACACCATATATTTT.

This clone was seen a single time. This sequence joins TRBV9 and TRBJ1-2; 8 bases are shared with TRBD1. Trimming removed 3 bases from V and 3 bases from J; junction bases left unmatched: 4. In germline, CDR1 is SGDLS, CDR2 YYNGEE. The CDR3 has 14 amino acids. The CDR3, as DNA: TGTGCCAGCAGCGGGACAGGGTTTCACTATGGCTACACCTTC. This codes for CASSGTGFHYGYTF.

This chain links TRBV19 with TRBJ1-2, with D perhaps matching TRBD1 (5 bases). Germline V gene sequence: CDR1 LNHDA, CDR2 SQIVND (reference sequence). This CDR3 is 15 amino acids long. V dropped 8 bases and J dropped 0 bases, with 16 bases sitting between them. Here the CDR3 reads CASHTGTAPNYGYTF. CDR3 nucleotide sequence: TGTGCCAGTCACACCGGGACTGCCCCTAACTATGGCTACACCTTC. Supplemented by reference TRBV19 and TRBJ1-2, the full variable domain reads DGGITQSPKYLFRKEGQNVTLSCEQNLNHDAMYWYRQDPGQGLRLIYYSQIVNDFQKGDIAEGYSVSREKKESFPLTVTSAQKNPTAFYLCASHTGTAPNYGYTFGSGTRLTVV.

This chain links TRBV6-5 with TRBJ1-2, with TRBD1 as a possible D gene (6 bases). Germline CDR1 and CDR2: MNHEY and SVGAGI. V gave up 6 bases and J gave up 6 bases, with 17 bases separating them. This CDR3 is 14 amino acids long. Written as DNA, the CDR3 is TGTGCCAGCAGCCCGTTGTGGGGGGGCGATGGCTACACCTTC. It translates to CASSPLWGGDGYTF.

This rearrangement joins TRBV10-3 to TRBJ2-1, with 7 bases identical to TRBD1. Trimming removed 3 bases from V and 8 bases from J; junction bases left unmatched: 4. The CDR3 totals 13 residues. Germline-derived CDR1 and CDR2 are ENHRY and SYGVKD. The CDR3, as DNA: TGTGCCATCAGTGATCCAACAGGGGATGAGCAGTTCTTC. Translated: CAISDPTGDEQFF.

As concerns this clone: Other nucleotide sequences in the sample specify the same CDR3. The chain couples TRBV25-1 to TRBJ2-5; perhaps TRBD2 as D (5 bases). V was pared by 1 base and J by 5 bases, with 11 bases between. CDR3 length: 14 residues. Germline V CDR1 and CDR2: MGHDK, SYGVNS. This CDR3 reads CASSELGGGETQYF. The CDR3 DNA reads TGTGCCAGCAGTGAATTGGGCGGCGGGGAGACCCAGTACTTC.

The chain combines TRBV14 with TRBJ1-1; TRBD1 agrees at 7 bases. The CDR3 contains 17 residues. CDR1 and CDR2 from the germline V gene are SGHDN and FVKESK. J lost 1 base, V lost 0 bases, and 8 bases had no gene match. CDR3 nucleotide sequence: TGTGCCAGCAGCCAAGAACGGACAGGAAGCAGGAACACTGAAGCTTTCTTT. Translating gives CASSQERTGSRNTEAFF.

The DNA for the CDR3 is TGTGCCAGTAACCACAGGGACCTTAGCAATCAGCCCCAGCATTTT. Its translation: CASNHRDLSNQPQHF. The chain uses TRBV19 and TRBJ1-5; a weak D match, TRBD1 (6 bases). CDR1 is LNHDA and CDR2 is SQIVND in the germline V gene (reference sequence). V lost 7 bases to trimming and J lost 0 bases, with 13 bases between them. The CDR3 spans 15 residues.

The chain has TRBV11-2 and TRBJ2-7, with a tentative D call TRBD2 (5 bases). This CDR3 region has 14 residues. Germline assignment: CDR1 SGHAT and CDR2 FQNNGV. The V end was cut by 1 base, the J end by 4 bases, with 11 bases between. CDR3 DNA sequence: TGTGCCAGCAGCTTAGGAGGGATCACTTACGAGCAGTACTTC. It codes for CASSLGGITYEQYF.

To note about this clone: Within the sample, other DNA sequences also encode this same CDR3. The CDR3: CASSRGEQYF. The CDR3 region has the DNA TGTGCCAGCAGTCGGGGGGAGCAGTACTTC. The V and J genes are TRBV28 and TRBJ2-7, with TRBD2 as a possible D gene (6 bases). V was clipped by 5 bases and J by 7 bases, with 6 bases between them. CDR1 and CDR2 from the germline V gene are MDHEN and SYDVKM. The CDR3 contains 10 residues.

The chain combines TRBV21-1 with TRBJ1-6. TRBV21-1 is a pseudogene. This CDR3 has 16 residues. This CDR3 reads CASSKEGWEGNSPLHF. CDR3 bases: TGTGCCAGCAGCAAAGAGGGCTGGGAAGGTAATTCACCCCTCCACTTT.

In the case of this clone: Other nucleotide sequences in the sample specify the same CDR3. The CDR3 DNA reads TGTGCCAGCAGCCCCTTAGCGGGGAGCTACGAGCAGTACTTC. This sequence encodes CASSPLAGSYEQYF. The chain is built from TRBV7-2 and TRBJ2-7; 8 bases fit TRBD2. This CDR3 has 14 amino acids. Trimming took 5 bases from V and 3 from J; bases not matched to a gene: 6. Germline V lookup: CDR1 SGHTA, CDR2 FQGNSA.

The chain employs TRBV5-4 and TRBJ2-4; TRBD2 agrees at 11 bases. The CDR3 is 15 residues long. Per germline, CDR1 SGHNT and CDR2 YYREEE (reference sequence). The V and J ends lost 0 bases and 6 bases, in that order; junction bases with no gene match: 2. CDR3 sequence: CASSLDGTSGNIQYF. The CDR3 region has the DNA TGTGCCAGCAGCTTGGATGGGACTAGCGGAAACATTCAGTACTTC.